One T cell receptor beta chain is described in this entry. The V end lost 5 bases, the J end lost 2 bases, and 12 bases lay between the germline ends. Germline CDR1 is SGHTA and CDR2 is FQGNSA. The CDR3 sequence is 14 residues long. This sample is part of a study of T-cell memory formation after mild COVID-19. TCRdb passed the 5' RACE reads through MiXCR, listing each CDR3 protein once. The sample shows 300,000 to 400,000 distinct CDR3 sequences, 15% of them seen only once. The sequenced sample consisted of PBMCs or a T cell subset sorted from them (not recorded which). The chain uses TRBV7-2 and TRBJ2-5, with D possibly TRBD2 on 6 matching bases. This clonotype was sampled from a man between 18 and 29 years old who had mild COVID-19 (a few samples of this study predate the infection). Cell type and time point are not known. The CDR3 reads CASSVGGTQETQYF. The CDR3 nucleotides read TGTGCCAGCAGCGTTGGAGGGACTCAAGAGACCCAGTACTTC. Using reference TRBV7-2 and TRBJ2-5 for the parts outside the CDR3, the full variable domain is GAGVSQSPSNKVTEKGKDVELRCDPISGHTALYWYRQSLGQGLEFLIYFQGNSAPDKSGLPSDRFSAERTGGSVSTLTIQRTQQEDSAVYLCASSVGGTQETQYFGPGTRLLVL.